The 27 T cell receptor beta chains reported below all come from one sample, sequenced in a study of beta chain features in type 1 diabetes. Points from the study as a whole: Type 1 diabetes patients had TCRB CDR3s that were shorter (moderately but significantly so) in all four CD4+ subsets.

Their antigens are not known. Expressed TCRB transcripts were sequenced after all isolated RNA was converted to cDNA. The protocol was immunoSEQ multiplex PCR, while the TCRdb copy is restricted to in-frame clones and leaves out a portion. This sample has some 350,000 clones, with approximately 15% found just once. The specimen was naive CD4+ T cells from blood. The receptors were sampled from a woman between 18 and 29 years old with type 1 diabetes.

This clone showed up just a few times. The rearrangement joins TRBV29-1 to TRBJ2-2; 7 bases are a match to TRBD2. CDR1 is SQVTM and CDR2 is ANQGSEA in the germline V gene. CDR3 size: 13 residues. J was trimmed by 1 base and V by 5 bases; bases with no gene match: 1. The CDR3 sequence is CSVPSGNTGELFF. Here the CDR3 DNA reads TGCAGCGTTCCTAGCGGGAACACCGGGGAGCTGTTTTTT.

The chain employs TRBV5-1 and TRBJ2-3, with TRBD2 as a possible D gene (6 bases). V dropped 4 bases and J dropped 2 bases, with 8 bases sitting between them. The CDR3 length is 13 residues. The germline CDR1 and CDR2 sequences are SGHRS and YFSETQ. As DNA, the CDR3 is TGCGCCAGCAGCCGGGGGACCACAGATACGCAGTATTTT. Protein sequence: CASSRGTTDTQYF.

J is TRBJ1-2 and V is TRBV30, with D unclear. V shed 0 bases and J shed 4 bases, with 9 bases lying between them. The CDR3 is 13 residues long. Germline CDR1 GTSNPN, CDR2 SVGIG (reference sequence). The CDR3 reads CAWSVDTSYGYTF. CDR3 nucleotide sequence: TGTGCCTGGAGTGTAGATACTTCCTATGGCTACACCTTC. Using reference TRBV30 and TRBJ1-2 for the parts outside the CDR3, the full variable domain is SQTIHQWPATLVQPVGSPLSLECTVEGTSNPNLYWYRQAAGRGLQLLFYSVGIGQISSEVPQNLSASRPQDRQFILSSKKLLLSDSGFYLCAWSVDTSYGYTFGSGTRLTVV.

The rearrangement uses TRBV7-9 and TRBJ1-1; D gene ambiguous. The V gene lost 2 bases and the J gene lost 4 bases, with 11 bases spanning the gap. The CDR3 totals 14 residues. Germline V lookup: CDR1 SEHNR, CDR2 FQNEAQ (reference sequence). The DNA for the CDR3 is TGTGCCAGCAGCTTATCAGGAGAGGGCACTGAAGCTTTCTTT. Translated: CASSLSGEGTEAFF.

This clone was observed a handful of times. This chain joins TRBV5-1 and TRBJ2-7; possibly TRBD2 for D (5 bases). Germline CDR1 SGHRS, CDR2 YFSETQ. This CDR3 is built from 16 residues. V shed 3 bases and J shed 0 bases, with 16 bases lying between them. CDR3 DNA: TGCGCCAGCAGCTCTTCTGTCGCGGGCCTCTCCTACGAGCAGTACTTC. This gives the protein CASSSSVAGLSYEQYF.

The sample holds a few counts of this clone. Written as DNA, the CDR3 is TGTGCCAGCACCGACCGTGTGACAGGGGCTCTATTGAAGCAGTACGTC. It codes for CASTDRVTGALLKQYV. The rearrangement uses TRBV27 and TRBJ2-7; 8 bases line up with TRBD1. After removal of 7 bases from V and 8 bases from J, the junction contained 19 bases not matched to a gene. There are 16 residues in the CDR3. Germline loops: CDR1 MNHEY, CDR2 SMNVEV (reference sequence).

For the CDR3, the DNA is TGCAGTGCTTACGGGGGCAATGAGCAGTTCTTC. It codes for CSAYGGNEQFF. The chain has TRBV20-1 and TRBJ2-1, with a tentative D call TRBD2 (6 bases). The germline V and J ends were trimmed by 5 bases and 6 bases, with 8 bases remaining between them. CDR3 length equals 11 residues. Germline assignment: CDR1 DFQATT and CDR2 SNEGSKA (reference sequence).

The chain recombines TRBV28 with TRBJ1-2; D is ambiguous. With 6 bases removed from V and 8 bases from J, the gap between germline ends came to 22 bases. Looked up from germline, CDR1 is MDHEN and CDR2 is SYDVKM. The CDR3 has 15 residues. The CDR3: CASSLVREGSKGYTF. CDR3 in DNA: TGTGCCAGCAGCCTAGTTAGGGAGGGCTCAAAGGGCTACACCTTC.

The V gene is TRBV2, the J gene TRBJ2-1, with 12 bases that match TRBD1. The CDR3 consists of 16 residues. Germline CDR1 and CDR2: SNHLY and FYNNEI. The V segment lost 6 bases and the J segment 7 bases; nucleotides outside the gene matches: 10. Here the CDR3 reads CASRMPGTGGLNEQFF. The DNA of the CDR3 is TGTGCCAGCAGAATGCCCGGGACAGGGGGCTTAAATGAGCAGTTCTTC.

The gene calls are TRBV19 and TRBJ2-2, with 13 bases lining up with TRBD2. In germline, CDR1 is LNHDA, CDR2 SQIVND (reference sequence). With 4 bases clipped from V and 4 bases from J, the junction kept 6 bases outside the gene matches. The CDR3 consists of 17 residues. The CDR3: CASSTRTSGRFTGELFF. CDR3 in DNA: TGTGCCAGTAGTACCCGGACTAGCGGGAGATTCACCGGGGAGCTGTTTTTT.

This clone was observed a few times. This chain joins TRBV13 and TRBJ2-7; the match to TRBD2 covers 16 bases. Unmatched junction bases numbered 1, after V lost 1 base and J lost 1 base. CDR3 length: 17 amino acids. Germline V gene lookup returns CDR1 PRHDT and CDR2 FYEKMQ (reference sequence). The CDR3 nucleotides are TGTGCCAGCAGCTTAGAGGGACTAGCGGGAGGGTCCTACGAGCAGTACTTC. Protein: CASSLEGLAGGSYEQYF.

This clone has just a few counts. The CDR3 bases are TGTGCCAGCAGCTTAGTCGGAGGGGTTACAGATACGCAGTATTTT. Amino acids: CASSLVGGVTDTQYF. V and J are TRBV7-2 and TRBJ2-3; weak D call: TRBD2 (6 bases). This CDR3 spans 15 amino acids. V was pared by 1 base and J by 3 bases, with 11 bases between. The germline CDR1 and CDR2 sequences are SGHTA and FQGNSA.

The J gene is TRBJ1-5, the V gene TRBV11-2; D not certain. Looked up from germline, CDR1 is SGHAT and CDR2 is FQNNGV. CDR3 length equals 14 residues. Trimming took off 4 bases at V and 6 bases at J, with 13 bases between the two ends. In DNA form, the CDR3 reads TGTGCCAGCAGCTCCGGGAGGCGAGGTCAGCCCCAGCATTTT. Translation gives CASSSGRRGQPQHF.

This clone came up a few times. This chain connects TRBV7-9 to TRBJ2-3; possible D gene TRBD1, 6 bases. The V gene lost 5 bases and the J gene lost 4 bases, with 16 bases spanning the gap. CDR1 and CDR2 from the germline V gene are SEHNR and FQNEAQ (reference sequence). The CDR3 is 15 amino acids. The CDR3 is CASSPGAGGADTQYF. As DNA, the CDR3 is TGTGCCAGCAGCCCAGGGGCTGGAGGCGCAGATACGCAGTATTTT.

This clone was observed a handful of times. The chain has TRBV7-2 and TRBJ2-5; 8 nucleotides line up with TRBD2. The germline V gene encodes CDR1 SGHTA and CDR2 FQGNSA. The CDR3 has 15 amino acids. V lost 4 bases and J lost 1; bases outside the gene matches: 5. The CDR3 DNA sequence: TGTGCCAGCAGCTCCACTAGCGGCTTCCAAGAGACCCAGTACTTC. This codes for CASSSTSGFQETQYF.

The gene calls are TRBV18 and TRBJ1-1, with TRBD1 matching 7 bases. Germline CDR1 reads KGHSH; CDR2 reads LQKENI. V shed 4 bases and J 3 bases; nucleotides not matched to a gene: 8. CDR3 size: 15 residues. CDR3 protein: CASSLYFQGDTEAFF. In DNA form, the CDR3 reads TGTGCCAGCTCACTATACTTCCAGGGGGACACTGAAGCTTTCTTT.

This clone was seen at least ten times. The chain links TRBV14 to TRBJ2-7; unclear D gene. Germline loops: CDR1 SGHDN, CDR2 FVKESK. Trimming cost V 1 base and J 5 bases, with 9 bases left between them. The CDR3 sequence is 13 residues long. In DNA form, the CDR3 reads TGTGCCAGCAGCCAAGCAGGTTCCCACGAGCAGTACGTC. Residues: CASSQAGSHEQYV.

This clone was picked up a small number of times. The chain has TRBV7-2 and TRBJ2-7; no clear D gene. CDR1 and CDR2 from the germline V gene are SGHTA and FQGNSA. CDR3 size: 14 residues. Trimming stripped 2 bases from V and 3 bases from J, with 11 bases between. This CDR3 reads CASSLRVDSYEQYF. The CDR3 nucleotides are TGTGCCAGCAGCTTACGAGTAGATAGCTACGAGCAGTACTTC.

This clone was detected a few times. The chain carries TRBV29-1 and TRBJ2-3; 7 positions agree with TRBD1. The CDR3 runs to 14 residues. The trim removed 4 bases at V and 3 bases at J, leaving 7 bases unmatched. Germline loops: CDR1 SQVTM, CDR2 ANQGSEA. For the CDR3, the DNA is TGCAGCGTTGGAATGGGACAGTCAACAGATACGCAGTATTTT. This encodes CSVGMGQSTDTQYF.

This clone was seen more than once but under ten times. This chain connects TRBV5-1 to TRBJ2-3; D is ambiguous. Germline V gene lookup returns CDR1 SGHRS and CDR2 YFSETQ. This CDR3 comprises 13 residues. V was clipped by 0 bases and J by 4 bases, with 6 bases between them. CDR3 coding DNA: TGCGCCAGCAGCTTGGATCCGGCAGATACGCAGTATTTT. It translates to CASSLDPADTQYF.

The sample holds a few counts of this clone. The rearrangement uses TRBV4-3 and TRBJ2-1; 9 positions match TRBD2. Germline CDR1 LGHNA, CDR2 YSLEER. V shed 1 base and J 4 bases; nucleotides not matched to a gene: 8. This CDR3 is built from 17 residues. The chain's CDR3 is CASSQASSGMKYNEQFF. Written as DNA, the CDR3 is TGCGCCAGCAGCCAAGCCTCTAGCGGGATGAAGTACAATGAGCAGTTCTTC.

This clone turned up a few times. This chain links TRBV18 with TRBJ1-3, with no clear D. The CDR3 is 16 amino acids. With 4 bases removed from V and 1 base from J, the gap between germline ends came to 14 bases. Germline V gene data show CDR1 as KGHSH and CDR2 as LQKENI. The CDR3 DNA is TGTGCCAGCTCACAAACGACGCGGGGATCTGGAAACACCATATATTTT. Its translation: CASSQTTRGSGNTIYF.

J is TRBJ1-5 and V is TRBV5-6, with D hard to call. Trimming left V 4 bases short and J 0 bases short, with 11 bases between. There are 15 residues in the CDR3. Germline loops: CDR1 SGHDT, CDR2 YYEEEE. The CDR3 bases are TGTGCCAGCAGCATCTTCCGCTATAGCAATCAGCCCCAGCATTTT. Translated: CASSIFRYSNQPQHF.

This clone was seen a few times. The chain couples TRBV30 to TRBJ2-5; D is perhaps TRBD1 (6 bases). The CDR3 consists of 12 residues. Trimming left V 3 bases short and J 9 bases short, with 14 bases between. Germline CDR1 and CDR2: GTSNPN and SVGIG (reference sequence). CDR3 nucleotide sequence: TGTGCCTGGAGCCCAGGGGACGAGGCCCAGTACTTC. Amino acids: CAWSPGDEAQYF.

This clone showed up just a few times. The chain carries TRBV28 and TRBJ2-1; 7 nucleotides align to TRBD1. The CDR3 contains 15 residues. Germline loops: CDR1 MDHEN, CDR2 SYDVKM. The J segment lost 5 bases and the V segment lost 6 bases, leaving 10 bases of the junction unmatched. This chain's CDR3 is CASRPDRAFNNEQFF. Here the CDR3 DNA reads TGTGCCAGCAGACCCGACAGGGCTTTCAACAATGAGCAGTTCTTC.

The chain is built from TRBV19 and TRBJ2-7, with 9 bases identical to TRBD2. This CDR3 has 16 residues. V trimming: 7 bases; J trimming: 2 bases; junction bases outside the gene matches: 12. Germline V gene lookup returns CDR1 LNHDA and CDR2 SQIVND (reference sequence). The CDR3 bases are TGTGCCAGTAAACGGAGAGCAGCGGGAGGTCCCTACGAGCAGTACGTC. Translating gives CASKRRAAGGPYEQYV.

This clone was observed a few times. CDR3 DNA sequence: TGTGCCAGCAGCCCAACAGGGATAAACATTCAGTACTTC. Residues: CASSPTGINIQYF. The rearrangement links TRBV6-5 to TRBJ2-4; possibly TRBD1 for D (6 bases). Trimming took 6 bases from V and 6 from J, leaving 12 bases between them. Germline values: CDR1 MNHEY, CDR2 SVGAGI. This CDR3 is 13 amino acids long.